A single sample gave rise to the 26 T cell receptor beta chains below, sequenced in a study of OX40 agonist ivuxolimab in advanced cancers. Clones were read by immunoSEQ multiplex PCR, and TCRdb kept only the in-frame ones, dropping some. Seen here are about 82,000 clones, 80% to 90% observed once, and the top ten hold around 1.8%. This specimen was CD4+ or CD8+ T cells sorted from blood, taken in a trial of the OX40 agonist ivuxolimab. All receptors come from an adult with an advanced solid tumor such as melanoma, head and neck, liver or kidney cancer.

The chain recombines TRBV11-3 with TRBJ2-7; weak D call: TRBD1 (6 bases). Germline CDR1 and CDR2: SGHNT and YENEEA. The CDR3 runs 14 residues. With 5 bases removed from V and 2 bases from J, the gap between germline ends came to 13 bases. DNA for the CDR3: TGTGCCAGCAGCCAAATACAGGGCCCCTACGAGCAGTACTTC. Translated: CASSQIQGPYEQYF.

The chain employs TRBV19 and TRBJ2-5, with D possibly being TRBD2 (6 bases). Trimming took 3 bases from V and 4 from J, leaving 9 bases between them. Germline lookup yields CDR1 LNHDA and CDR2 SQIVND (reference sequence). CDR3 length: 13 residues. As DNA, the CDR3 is TGTGCCAGTAGTATGACTAGACCAGAGACCCAGTACTTC. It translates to CASSMTRPETQYF.

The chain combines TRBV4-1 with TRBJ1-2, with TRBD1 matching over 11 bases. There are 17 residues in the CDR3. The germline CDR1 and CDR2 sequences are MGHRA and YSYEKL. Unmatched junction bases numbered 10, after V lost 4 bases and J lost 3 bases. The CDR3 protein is CASSPSGQGGRDYGYTF. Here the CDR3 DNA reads TGCGCCAGCAGCCCGTCGGGACAGGGGGGCCGGGACTATGGCTACACCTTC.

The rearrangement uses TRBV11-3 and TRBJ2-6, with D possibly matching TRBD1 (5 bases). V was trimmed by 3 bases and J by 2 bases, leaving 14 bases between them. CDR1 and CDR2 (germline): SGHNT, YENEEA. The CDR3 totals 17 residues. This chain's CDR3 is CASSLISGLPGANVLTF. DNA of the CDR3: TGTGCCAGCAGCTTGATATCAGGGCTCCCTGGGGCCAACGTCCTGACTTTC.

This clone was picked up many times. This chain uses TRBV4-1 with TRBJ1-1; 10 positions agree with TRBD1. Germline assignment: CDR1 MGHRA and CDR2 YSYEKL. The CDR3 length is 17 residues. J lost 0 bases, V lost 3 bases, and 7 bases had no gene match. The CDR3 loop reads CASSHGQGDRLNTEAFF. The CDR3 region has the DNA TGCGCCAGCAGCCATGGACAGGGGGACCGGTTGAACACTGAAGCTTTCTTT.

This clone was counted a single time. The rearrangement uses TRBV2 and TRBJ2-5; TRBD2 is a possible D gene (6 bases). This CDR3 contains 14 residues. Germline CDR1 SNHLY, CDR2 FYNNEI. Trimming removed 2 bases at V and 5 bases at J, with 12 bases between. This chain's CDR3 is CASSEQGGGETQYF. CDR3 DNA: TGTGCCAGCAGTGAACAGGGAGGAGGGGAGACCCAGTACTTC.

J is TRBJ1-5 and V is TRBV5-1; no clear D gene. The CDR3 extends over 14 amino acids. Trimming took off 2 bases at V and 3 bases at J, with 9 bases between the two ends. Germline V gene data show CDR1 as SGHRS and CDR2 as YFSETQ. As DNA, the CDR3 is TGCGCCAGCAGCTTCGACGGAACCAATCAGCCCCAGCATTTT. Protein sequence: CASSFDGTNQPQHF.

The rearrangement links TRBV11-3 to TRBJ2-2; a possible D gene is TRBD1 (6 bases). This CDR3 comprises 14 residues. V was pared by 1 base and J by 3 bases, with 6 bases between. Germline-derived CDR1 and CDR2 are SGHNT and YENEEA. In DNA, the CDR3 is TGTGCCAGCAGCTTAGGACAGGACACCGGGGAGCTGTTTTTT. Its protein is CASSLGQDTGELFF.

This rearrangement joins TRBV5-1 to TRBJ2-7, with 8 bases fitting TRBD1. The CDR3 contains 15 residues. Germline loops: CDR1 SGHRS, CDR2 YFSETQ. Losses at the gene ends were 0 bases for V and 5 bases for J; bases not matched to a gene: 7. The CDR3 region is CASSLDPGTGNEQYF. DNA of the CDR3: TGCGCCAGCAGCTTGGATCCCGGGACAGGCAACGAGCAGTACTTC.

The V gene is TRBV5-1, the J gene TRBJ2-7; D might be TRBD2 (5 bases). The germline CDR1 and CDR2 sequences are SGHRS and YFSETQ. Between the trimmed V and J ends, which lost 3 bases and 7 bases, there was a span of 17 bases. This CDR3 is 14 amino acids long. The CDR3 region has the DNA TGCGCCAGCAGCTCGGATGGATTCACGGGGGAGCAGTACTTC. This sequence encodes CASSSDGFTGEQYF.

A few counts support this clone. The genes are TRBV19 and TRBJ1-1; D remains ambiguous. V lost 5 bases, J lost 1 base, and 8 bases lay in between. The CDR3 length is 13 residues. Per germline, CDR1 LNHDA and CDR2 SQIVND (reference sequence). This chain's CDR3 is CASSAGPNTEAFF. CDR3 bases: TGTGCCAGTAGTGCTGGACCGAACACTGAAGCTTTCTTT.

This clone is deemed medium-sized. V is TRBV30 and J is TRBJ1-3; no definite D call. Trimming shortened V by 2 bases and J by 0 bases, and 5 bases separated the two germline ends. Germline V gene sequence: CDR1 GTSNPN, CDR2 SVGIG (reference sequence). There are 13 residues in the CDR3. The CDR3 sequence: CAWSPFSGNTIYF. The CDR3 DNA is TGTGCCTGGAGTCCCTTCTCTGGAAACACCATATATTTT.

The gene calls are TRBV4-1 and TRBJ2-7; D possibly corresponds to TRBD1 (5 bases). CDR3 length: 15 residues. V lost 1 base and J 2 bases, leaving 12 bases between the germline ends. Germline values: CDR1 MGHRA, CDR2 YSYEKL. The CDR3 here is CASSQGPTVAYEQYF. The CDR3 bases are TGCGCCAGCAGCCAAGGACCGACAGTTGCCTACGAGCAGTACTTC.

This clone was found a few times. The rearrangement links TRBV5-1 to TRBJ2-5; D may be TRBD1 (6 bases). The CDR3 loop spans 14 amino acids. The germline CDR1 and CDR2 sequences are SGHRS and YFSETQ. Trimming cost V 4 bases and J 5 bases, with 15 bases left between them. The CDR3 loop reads CASSPRHQGETQYF. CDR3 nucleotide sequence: TGCGCCAGCAGCCCGCGACATCAGGGGGAGACCCAGTACTTC.

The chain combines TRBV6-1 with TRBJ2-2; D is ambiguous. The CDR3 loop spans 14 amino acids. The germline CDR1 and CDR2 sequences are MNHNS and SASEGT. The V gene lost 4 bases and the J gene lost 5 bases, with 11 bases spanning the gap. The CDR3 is CASSAREGTGELFF. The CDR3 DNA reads TGTGCCAGCAGTGCTAGGGAAGGAACCGGGGAGCTGTTTTTT.

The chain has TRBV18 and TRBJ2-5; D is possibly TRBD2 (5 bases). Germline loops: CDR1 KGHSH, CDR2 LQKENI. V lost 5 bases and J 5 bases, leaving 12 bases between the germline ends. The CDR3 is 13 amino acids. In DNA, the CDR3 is TGTGCCAGCTCAGAAACTAGAGGGGAGACCCAGTACTTC. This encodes CASSETRGETQYF.

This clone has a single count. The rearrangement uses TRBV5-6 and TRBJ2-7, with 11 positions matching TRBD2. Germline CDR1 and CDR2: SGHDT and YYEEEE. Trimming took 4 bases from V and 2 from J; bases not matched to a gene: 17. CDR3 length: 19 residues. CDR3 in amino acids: CASSQQPGTSGKITYEQYF. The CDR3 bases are TGTGCCAGCAGCCAACAGCCCGGGACTAGCGGCAAGATCACCTACGAGCAGTACTTC.

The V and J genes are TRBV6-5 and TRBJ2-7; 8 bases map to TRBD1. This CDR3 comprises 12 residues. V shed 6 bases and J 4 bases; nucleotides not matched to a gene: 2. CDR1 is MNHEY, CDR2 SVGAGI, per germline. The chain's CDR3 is CASSGQGYEQYF. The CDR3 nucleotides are TGTGCCAGCAGCGGACAGGGATACGAGCAGTACTTC.

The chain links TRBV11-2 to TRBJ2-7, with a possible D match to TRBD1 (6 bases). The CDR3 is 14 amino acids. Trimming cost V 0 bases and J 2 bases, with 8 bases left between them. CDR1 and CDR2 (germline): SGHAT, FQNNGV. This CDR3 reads CASSLDRTAYEQYF. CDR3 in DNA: TGTGCCAGCAGCTTAGATAGGACAGCCTACGAGCAGTACTTC.

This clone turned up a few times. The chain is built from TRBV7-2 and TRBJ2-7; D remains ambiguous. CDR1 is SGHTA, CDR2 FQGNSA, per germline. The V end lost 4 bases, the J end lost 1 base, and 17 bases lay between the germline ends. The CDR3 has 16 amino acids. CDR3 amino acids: CASSSIFKLYSYEQYF. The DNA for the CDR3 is TGTGCCAGCAGCTCCATATTTAAGTTGTATTCCTACGAGCAGTACTTC.

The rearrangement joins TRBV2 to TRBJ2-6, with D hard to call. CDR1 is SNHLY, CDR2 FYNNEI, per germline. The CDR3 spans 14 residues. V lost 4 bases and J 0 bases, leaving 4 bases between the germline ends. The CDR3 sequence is CASSGPSGANVLTF. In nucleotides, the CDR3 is TGTGCCAGCAGTGGACCCTCTGGGGCCAACGTCCTGACTTTC. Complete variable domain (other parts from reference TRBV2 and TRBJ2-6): EPEVTQTPSHQVTQMGQEVILRCVPISNHLYFYWYRQILGQKVEFLVSFYNNEISEKSEIFDDQFSVERPDGSNFTLKIRSTKLEDSAMYFCASSGPSGANVLTFGAGSRLTVL.

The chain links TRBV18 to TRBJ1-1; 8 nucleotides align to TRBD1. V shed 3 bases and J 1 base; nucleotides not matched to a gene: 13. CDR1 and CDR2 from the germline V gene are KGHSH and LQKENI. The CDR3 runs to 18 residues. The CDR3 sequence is CASSPGAGGGMGNTEAFF. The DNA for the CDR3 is TGTGCCAGCTCACCGGGGGCAGGGGGCGGCATGGGGAACACTGAAGCTTTCTTT.

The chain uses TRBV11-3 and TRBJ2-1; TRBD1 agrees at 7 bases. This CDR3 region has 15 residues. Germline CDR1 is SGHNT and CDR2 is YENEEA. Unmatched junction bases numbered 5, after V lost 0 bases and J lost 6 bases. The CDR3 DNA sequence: TGTGCCAGCAGCTTAGATCGGGGACAGATCAATGAGCAGTTCTTC. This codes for CASSLDRGQINEQFF.

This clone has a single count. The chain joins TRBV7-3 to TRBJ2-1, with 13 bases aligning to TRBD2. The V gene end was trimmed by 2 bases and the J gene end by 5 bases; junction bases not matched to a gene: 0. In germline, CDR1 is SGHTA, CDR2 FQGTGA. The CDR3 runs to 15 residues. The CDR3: CASSLGTSGNNEQFF. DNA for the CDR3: TGTGCCAGCAGCTTAGGGACTAGCGGGAACAATGAGCAGTTCTTC.

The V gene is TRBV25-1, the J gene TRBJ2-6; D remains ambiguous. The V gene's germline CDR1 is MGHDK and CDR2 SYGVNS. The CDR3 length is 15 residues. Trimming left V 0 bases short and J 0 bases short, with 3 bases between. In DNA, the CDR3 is TGTGCCAGCAGTGAATATGGCTCTGGGGCCAACGTCCTGACTTTC. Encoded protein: CASSEYGSGANVLTF.

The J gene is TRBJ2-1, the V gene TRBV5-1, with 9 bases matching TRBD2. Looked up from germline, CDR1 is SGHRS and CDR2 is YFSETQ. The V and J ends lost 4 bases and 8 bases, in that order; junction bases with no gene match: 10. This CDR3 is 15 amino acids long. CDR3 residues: CASSPGASGNDEQFF. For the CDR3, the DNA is TGCGCCAGCAGCCCCGGGGCTAGCGGGAATGATGAGCAGTTCTTC.